This T cell receptor (beta chain) came from a study of T-cell memory formation after mild COVID-19. Study background: Largely donor-specific sequence clusters came from a couple of donors.

This clonotype has only a few counts. TCRdb recomputed calls from the 5' RACE reads with MiXCR, one row per CDR3 protein. The repertoire has 250,000 to 400,000 distinct CDR3 sequences, roughly an eighth of them found once; the top ten carry over 20%. Sequencing was done on a sample of PBMCs or a T cell subset sorted from them (not recorded which). The receptor's source is a man in his late teens or twenties who had mild COVID-19 (a few samples of this study predate the infection). Cell type and time point are not known.

CDR3 region: CASSLVRGTVNTEAFF. CDR3 nucleotides: TGTGCCAGCAGCTTGGTGAGAGGGACGGTCAACACTGAAGCTTTCTTT. The V gene is TRBV7-9, the J gene TRBJ1-1, with a weak D call TRBD1 (5 bases). This CDR3 region has 16 residues. Germline CDR1 SEHNR, CDR2 FQNEAQ (reference sequence). Trimming left V 3 bases short and J 2 bases short, with 16 bases between.